Following are 7 T cell receptor beta chains from one sample sequenced in a study of early T cells in non-severe SARS-CoV-2 infection. TCRdb reanalysed the 5' RACE reads using MiXCR and keeps one entry per CDR3 protein. The sample carries 50,000 or so distinct CDR3 sequences, about 15% recorded once. This specimen consisted of whole blood, obtained at baseline. The receptors shown here come from an adult who was a healthcare worker with PCR-confirmed SARS-CoV-2 infection or an uninfected control (not recorded which).

Remarks on this clonotype: This sequence may be a read error, since a much larger clone differs from it by one base. The V gene is TRBV3-1, the J gene TRBJ1-6; no reliable D call. The CDR3 spans 11 residues. Germline loops: CDR1 LGHDT, CDR2 YNNKEL (reference sequence). CDR3 amino acids: CASSGNSSLHF. CDR3 coding DNA: TGTGCCAGCAGTGGGAATTCATCCCTCCACTTT.

This clonotype was found a few times. The V and J genes are TRBV7-9 and TRBJ1-6; 8 bases fit TRBD1. The V gene's germline CDR1 is SEHNR and CDR2 FQNEAQ (reference sequence). CDR3 length: 15 residues. V lost 5 bases, J lost 7 bases, and 7 bases stayed unmatched. CDR3 protein: CASSPPGTGNSPLHF. CDR3 in DNA: TGTGCCAGCAGCCCACCCGGGACAGGAAATTCACCCCTCCACTTT.

The genes are TRBV18 and TRBJ1-2; no clear D. This CDR3 is 12 amino acids long. V lost 3 bases and J 6 bases, leaving 8 bases between the germline ends. The germline CDR1 and CDR2 sequences are KGHSH and LQKENI. CDR3 bases: TGTGCCAGCTCACCGCCCGGGAATGGCTACACCTTC. This translates into CASSPPGNGYTF.

The V call is TRBV7-7, the J call TRBJ2-3, with D possibly matching TRBD1 (6 bases). Trimming removed 5 bases at V and 2 bases at J, with 14 bases between. Per the germline V gene, CDR1 is SSHAT and CDR2 is FNYEAQ (reference sequence). The CDR3 length is 15 residues. The CDR3 sequence is CASSQGGSDTDTQYF. The CDR3, as DNA: TGTGCCAGCAGCCAAGGGGGTAGCGACACAGATACGCAGTATTTT.

CDR3 in amino acids: CSVALGQGGQYF. CDR3 nucleotides: TGCAGCGTAGCATTGGGACAGGGGGGCCAGTACTTC. The V gene is TRBV29-1, the J gene TRBJ2-4; 11 bases are a match to TRBD1. Trimming took 6 bases from V and 13 from J; bases not matched to a gene: 8. The CDR3 spans 12 residues. Per the germline V gene, CDR1 is SQVTM and CDR2 is ANQGSEA.

Only a few counts were recorded for this clonotype. The chain joins TRBV11-2 to TRBJ2-1; the match to TRBD2 covers 12 bases. The CDR3 contains 16 residues. With 3 bases clipped from V and 7 bases from J, the junction kept 7 bases outside the gene matches. Germline assignment: CDR1 SGHAT and CDR2 FQNNGV. CDR3 DNA: TGTGCCAGCAGCTTTTGGACTAGCGGGACAGGGAATGAGCAGTTCTTC. Translation: CASSFWTSGTGNEQFF.

This clonotype was detected a few times. The rearrangement uses TRBV20-1 and TRBJ2-7, with TRBD1 matching 9 bases. V was clipped by 2 bases and J by 6 bases; unmatched bases: 5. Germline V gene data show CDR1 as DFQATT and CDR2 as SNEGSKA (reference sequence). This CDR3 region has 13 residues. The CDR3 DNA reads as TGCAGTGCTAGATACAGGGGGCCCCTCGAGCAGTACTTC. This gives the protein CSARYRGPLEQYF.